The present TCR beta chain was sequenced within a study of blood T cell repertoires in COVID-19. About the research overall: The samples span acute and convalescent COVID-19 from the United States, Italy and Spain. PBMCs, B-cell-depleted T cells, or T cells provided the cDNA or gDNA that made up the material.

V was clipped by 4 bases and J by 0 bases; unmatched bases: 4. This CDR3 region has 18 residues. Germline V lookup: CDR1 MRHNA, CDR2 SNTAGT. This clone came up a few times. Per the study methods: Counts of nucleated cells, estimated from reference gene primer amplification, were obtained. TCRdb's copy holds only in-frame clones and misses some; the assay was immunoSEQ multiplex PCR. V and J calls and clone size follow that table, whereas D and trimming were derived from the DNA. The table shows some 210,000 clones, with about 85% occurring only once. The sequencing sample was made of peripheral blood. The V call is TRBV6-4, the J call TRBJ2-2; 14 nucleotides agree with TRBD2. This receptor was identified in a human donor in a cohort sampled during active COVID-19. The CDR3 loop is CASSGTSGGPANTGELFF. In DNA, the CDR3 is TGTGCCAGCAGTGGGACTAGCGGGGGGCCCGCGAACACCGGGGAGCTGTTTTTT.